The rows below give T cell receptor beta chains drawn from one sample of a study of brain T cells in children with intractable seizures. The protocol was immunoSEQ multiplex PCR, while the TCRdb copy is restricted to in-frame clones and leaves out a portion. Among some 62,000 clones listed, approximately 95% were seen once. The sequencing used peripheral blood, collected at surgery. The receptors derive from a boy under two years old with focal cortical dysplasia and intractable seizures. The CDR3 runs from the conserved cysteine through the conserved F or W. A D gene is named only where the DNA matches it firmly. Some rows have no size entry. The others give once, few or many, or a class for an expanded clone.

j_gene	d_gene	abundance	v_gene	CDR3aa	CDR3nt
TRBJ2-7	TRBD2	once	TRBV3-1/TRBV3-2	CASSFGRTSIAYEQYF	TGTGCCAGCAGCTTTGGAAGGACTAGCATAGCCTACGAGCAGTACTTC
TRBJ1-2	NA	NA	TRBV19	CASSDYRYPYGYTF	TGTGCCAGTAGTGATTACAGGTACCCCTATGGCTACACCTTC
TRBJ2-7	TRBD2	NA	TRBV5-4	CASSVGLAGAYEQYF	TGTGCCAGCAGCGTAGGACTAGCGGGAGCCTACGAGCAGTACTTC
TRBJ2-1	NA	NA	TRBV3-1/TRBV3-2	CASSQDPARTYNEQFF	TGTGCCAGCAGCCAAGATCCAGCTAGAACCTACAATGAGCAGTTCTTC
TRBJ2-7	TRBD2	NA	TRBV6-5	CASSYSTSGSSYEQYF	TGTGCCAGCAGTTACTCGACTAGCGGGAGTTCCTACGAGCAGTACTTC
TRBJ2-1	TRBD2	NA	TRBV7-2	CASSSNWTSGGGNEQFF	TGTGCCAGCAGCTCCAATTGGACTAGCGGGGGGGGAAATGAGCAGTTCTTC
TRBJ2-3	TRBD1	NA	TRBV5-4	CASSPGTGRTDTQYF	TGTGCCAGCAGCCCAGGGACAGGGCGCACAGATACGCAGTATTTT
TRBJ2-2	TRBD2	NA	TRBV7-2	CASSLASSGNTGELFF	TGTGCCAGCAGCTTAGCGTCTAGCGGGAACACCGGGGAGCTGTTTTTT
TRBJ2-2	TRBD2	once	TRBV6-4	CASTSGGSWGTGELFF	TGTGCCAGCACTAGCGGGGGCTCATGGGGTACCGGGGAGCTGTTTTTT
TRBJ1-2	NA	NA	TRBV19	CASMGGSYGYTF	TGTGCCAGTATGGGGGGATCCTATGGCTACACCTTC
TRBJ1-2	NA	NA	TRBV4-1	CASSPDPTTYGYTF	TGCGCCAGCAGCCCAGACCCAACCACCTATGGCTACACCTTC
TRBJ2-3	NA	NA	TRBV18	CASSPQGYDTQYF	TGTGCCAGCTCACCACAGGGATACGATACGCAGTATTTT
TRBJ2-3	NA	NA	TRBV2	CASSDGIAGGRNTDTQYF	TGTGCCAGCAGTGATGGGATAGCAGGGGGGCGAAACACAGATACGCAGTATTTT
TRBJ2-1	TRBD1	NA	TRBV5-1	CASSLGQGYNEQFF	TGCGCCAGCAGCTTGGGACAGGGGTACAATGAGCAGTTCTTC
TRBJ2-1	NA	once	TRBV24-1	CATSDLRGKNEQFF	TGTGCCACCAGTGATTTGCGTGGGAAGAATGAGCAGTTCTTC